This TCR beta chain was observed in a study of long-term antiretroviral therapy in people with HIV. Study-wide results and caveats: ART was followed by higher diversity that remained below transplant donor controls. Drawn between about 2004 and 2017, the blood was possibly obtained under older ART regimens.

On this clone: The antigen remains unidentified.

The CDR3 contains 17 residues. Trimming removed 0 bases from V and 0 bases from J, with 12 bases in between. Germline CDR1 is LNHNV and CDR2 is YYDKDF (reference sequence). Only United States sites treated participants with HIV. Samples held roughly 0.85-10 million cryopreserved PBMC before DNA extraction. At the survey level, the v3.0 immunoSEQ assay was run. Here immunoSEQ multiplex PCR was the method, and the copy in TCRdb shows in-frame clones only, minus some. This sample has about 28,000 clones, with 80% found just once. The clonotype comes from a man aged 40-49 years with HIV. Specimen: unsorted PBMCs, collected 0.3 years after starting antiretroviral therapy. This chain connects TRBV15 to TRBJ2-4; the D is unclear. CDR3 in DNA: TGTGCCACCAGCAGAGATAACACTAACCTAGCCAAAAACATTCAGTACTTC. It yields the protein CATSRDNTNLAKNIQYF.